One TCR beta chain is described in this entry. CDR1 is MGHRA, CDR2 YSYEKL, per germline. The CDR3 is made up of 16 amino acids. With 1 base clipped from V and 1 base from J, the junction kept 6 bases outside the gene matches. This sample is drawn from a study of T cell changes during pregnancy in multiple sclerosis. TCRdb's table, derived via immunoSEQ multiplex PCR, lists solely in-frame clones and lacks some. The sample has approximately 84,000 clones, approximately 94% seen once. This specimen consisted of peripheral blood, obtained in the third trimester of pregnancy. The TCR comes from a female donor with multiple sclerosis, enrolled in a pregnancy study. This chain joins TRBV4-1 and TRBJ1-1; TRBD1 aligns across 7 bases. CDR3 in DNA: TGCGCCAGCAGCCAAGCCGGTGCAGGGGGGAACACTGAAGCTTTCTTT. Residues: CASSQAGAGGNTEAFF.